This record looks at one T cell receptor (beta chain) sequence and its context. The antigen is not known. This sample was taken from a study of cytomegalovirus exposure and HLA in healthy donors. Study observations and caveats: Later analysis revealed greater clonal expansion in HLA-associated TCR beta chains than in equally common others. Using the classifier, cytomegalovirus status was reportedly diagnosed with high specificity and sensitivity.

The PCR contained 60 Vbeta and 13 Jbeta primers. Some clones are missing from TCRdb's copy, which holds only in-frame ones; the method was immunoSEQ multiplex PCR. The profile shows 95,000 to 150,000 clones, over 75% of them singletons. Each donor was healthy, and each was a bone marrow donor. This sequence originates from a man aged 30 to 45 in good health and CMV-seronegative. The sample comprised PBMCs.

CDR3 amino acids: CAWRRGFMETQYF. In nucleotides, the CDR3 is TGTGCCTGGAGAAGGGGATTCATGGAGACCCAGTACTTC. The chain joins TRBV30 to TRBJ2-5; D perhaps matches TRBD1 (5 bases). Germline CDR1 and CDR2: GTSNPN and SVGIG (reference sequence). The ends were cut back, 3 bases at V and 5 bases at J, with 13 bases in the middle. The CDR3 contains 13 residues.